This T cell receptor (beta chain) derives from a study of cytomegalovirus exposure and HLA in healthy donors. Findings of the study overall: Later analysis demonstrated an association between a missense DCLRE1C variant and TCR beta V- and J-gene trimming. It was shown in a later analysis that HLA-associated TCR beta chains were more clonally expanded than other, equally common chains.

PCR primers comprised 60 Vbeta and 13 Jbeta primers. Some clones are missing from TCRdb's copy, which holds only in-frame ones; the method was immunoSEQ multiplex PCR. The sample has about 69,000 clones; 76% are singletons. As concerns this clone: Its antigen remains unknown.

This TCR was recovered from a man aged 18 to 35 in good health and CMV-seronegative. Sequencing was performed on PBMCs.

CDR3: CASSPLAGGLNEQFF. DNA for the CDR3: TGTGCCAGCAGTCCACTAGCGGGGGGGCTCAATGAGCAGTTCTTC. The genes are TRBV14 and TRBJ2-1, with 13 nucleotides matching TRBD2. This CDR3 is built from 15 residues. Germline V lookup: CDR1 SGHDN, CDR2 FVKESK. The ends lost 6 bases at V and 6 bases at J; junction bases unmatched: 5.